Shown below are 14 T cell receptor beta chains from a single sample sequenced in a study of cytomegalovirus exposure and HLA in healthy donors. The study ran its PCR with 60 Vbeta and 13 Jbeta primers. Repertoires were generated with immunoSEQ multiplex PCR, while TCRdb's copy carries only in-frame clones and drops some. Among some 180,000 clones listed, around three quarters were seen once. The sequencing sample was made of PBMCs. Receptors originate from a man aged 30 to 39 in good health and CMV-seronegative.

The chain has TRBV27 and TRBJ2-7; D gene uncertain. Germline CDR1 MNHEY, CDR2 SMNVEV (reference sequence). The V gene lost 2 bases and the J gene lost 7 bases, with 12 bases spanning the gap. This CDR3 is 13 amino acids long. The DNA of the CDR3 is TGTGCCAGCAGTTTAGAGCAGTCGCGGGAGCAGTACTTC. Its translation: CASSLEQSREQYF.

The chain is built from TRBV23-1 and TRBJ1-1; 7 nucleotides match TRBD1. TRBV23-1 falls under the ORF class, with uncertain function. This CDR3 comprises 17 residues. Germline trimming cut 4 bases from V and 0 bases from J; bases unmatched to any gene: 11. The CDR3 here is CASSRGDRAHMNTEAFF. In DNA, the CDR3 is TGCGCCAGCAGTCGGGGAGACAGGGCCCATATGAACACTGAAGCTTTCTTT.

This clone turned up a few times. The chain uses TRBV9 and TRBJ2-7; 8 nucleotides match TRBD1. CDR3 length: 15 amino acids. V lost 4 bases and J lost 5; bases outside the gene matches: 11. The germline gives CDR1 SGDLS, CDR2 YYNGEE. CDR3 amino acids: CASSIGQGAADEQYF. The CDR3 DNA follows: TGTGCCAGCAGCATAGGACAGGGCGCTGCGGACGAGCAGTACTTC.

V and J are TRBV2 and TRBJ1-3; 9 bases are shared with TRBD1. V gave up 3 bases and J gave up 0 bases; unmatched junction bases: 0. Germline CDR1 is SNHLY and CDR2 is FYNNEI. CDR3 length equals 15 residues. In DNA, the CDR3 is TGTGCCAGCAGTGAGGGACAGGGCTCTGGAAACACCATATATTTT. This translates into CASSEGQGSGNTIYF.

This clone was counted only a few times. The chain links TRBV5-1 to TRBJ2-7; no reliable D call. The ends were cut back, 4 bases at V and 2 bases at J, with 16 bases in the middle. From germline, CDR1 is SGHRS and CDR2 YFSETQ. The CDR3 extends over 15 amino acids. The CDR3 loop is CASSPSARRPYEQYF. As DNA, the CDR3 is TGCGCCAGCAGCCCTTCCGCCAGGCGCCCCTACGAGCAGTACTTC.

The chain is built from TRBV6-5 and TRBJ2-7, with 9 bases that match TRBD1. V gave up 6 bases and J gave up 2 bases; unmatched junction bases: 8. Germline-derived CDR1 and CDR2 are MNHEY and SVGAGI. The CDR3 sequence is 15 residues long. The CDR3 DNA is TGTGCCAGCAGCGAACGGGACAGGGTTACCTACGAGCAGTACTTC. Its translation: CASSERDRVTYEQYF.

This clone was counted between two and nine times. The CDR3 nucleotides are TGTGCCAGCAGTGTCATGGGAGGAGGCTCACCCCTCCACTTT. This codes for CASSVMGGGSPLHF. The chain carries TRBV28 and TRBJ1-6; D is unresolved. This CDR3 has 14 residues. CDR1 MDHEN and CDR2 SYDVKM come from the germline V gene. Trimming took off 5 bases at V and 10 bases at J, with 15 bases between the two ends.

The V call is TRBV27, the J call TRBJ2-6; a weak D match, TRBD2 (5 bases). The CDR3 has 13 residues. Germline V gene sequence: CDR1 MNHEY, CDR2 SMNVEV (reference sequence). V gave up 8 bases and J gave up 4 bases, with 9 bases separating them. CDR3 in DNA: TGTGCCAGCCGTAGCGCGGGGGCCAACGTCCTGACTTTC. Its protein is CASRSAGANVLTF. Based on the CDR3 plus reference TRBV27 and TRBJ2-6, the full variable domain is EAQVTQNPRYLITVTGKKLTVTCSQNMNHEYMSWYRQDPGLGLRQIYYSMNVEVTDKGDVPEGYKVSRKEKRNFPLILESPSPNQTSLYFCASRSAGANVLTFGAGSRLTVL.

J is TRBJ1-2 and V is TRBV6-1; D perhaps matches TRBD1 (5 bases). Germline CDR1 reads MNHNS; CDR2 reads SASEGT. CDR3 length equals 15 residues. Trimming took off 1 base at V and 3 bases at J, with 12 bases between the two ends. In DNA, the CDR3 is TGTGCCAGCAGTGAAGATTGGGCAGGGTACTATGGCTACACCTTC. Amino acids: CASSEDWAGYYGYTF.

The chain carries TRBV6-5 and TRBJ1-6, with D uncertain. This CDR3 is built from 13 residues. Germline V gives CDR1 MNHEY, CDR2 SVGAGI. V shed 2 bases and J shed 6 bases, with 5 bases lying between them. The CDR3 loop reads CASSYEGNSPLHF. In nucleotides, the CDR3 is TGTGCCAGCAGTTACGAGGGTAATTCACCCCTCCACTTT.

The V gene is TRBV5-3, the J gene TRBJ2-5, with TRBD2 matching over 11 bases. The J call may not be correct, given that the DNA end is closer to TRBJ2-7. TRBV5-3 is classed as an ORF, of uncertain function. This CDR3 has 15 amino acids. CDR3 bases: TGTGCCAGAAGCCACAGGACTAGCGGGTACTACGAGCAGTACTTC. As protein: CARSHRTSGYYEQYF.

This sequence joins TRBV5-4 and TRBJ1-3, with a possible D match to TRBD1 (6 bases). The V end was cut by 4 bases, the J end by 0 bases, with 17 bases between. The CDR3 runs 17 residues. Germline CDR1 SGHNT, CDR2 YYREEE (reference sequence). DNA for the CDR3: TGTGCCAGCAGCATACTTCAGGGGTCTATCTCTGGAAACACCATATATTTT. Protein: CASSILQGSISGNTIYF. The full variable domain, with the rest looked up from reference TRBV5-4 and TRBJ1-3, is ETGVTQSPTHLIKTRGQQVTLRCSSQSGHNTVSWYQQALGQGPQFIFQYYREEENGRGNFPPRFSGLQFPNYSSELNVNALELDDSALYLCASSILQGSISGNTIYFGEGSWLTVV.

This chain joins TRBV7-3 and TRBJ2-1, with 8 nucleotides matching TRBD2. The CDR3 sequence is 15 residues long. V gave up 5 bases and J gave up 2 bases; unmatched junction bases: 5. CDR1 is SGHTA, CDR2 FQGTGA, per germline. Written as DNA, the CDR3 is TGTGCCAGCAGCCCAAGCGGGAGTGCCTACAATGAGCAGTTCTTC. Protein sequence: CASSPSGSAYNEQFF. The whole variable domain, remainder taken from reference TRBV7-3 and TRBJ2-1, is GAGVSQTPSNKVTEKGKYVELRCDPISGHTALYWYRQSLGQGPEFLIYFQGTGAADDSGLPNDRFFAVRPEGSVSTLKIQRTERGDSAVYLCASSPSGSAYNEQFFGPGTRLTVL.

The chain couples TRBV4-1 to TRBJ1-5, with TRBD1 matching 7 bases. Germline V gene sequence: CDR1 MGHRA, CDR2 YSYEKL. Unmatched junction bases numbered 12, after V lost 3 bases and J lost 7 bases. CDR3 length: 16 residues. The CDR3 DNA reads TGCGCCAGCAGCCACACTCCGAACAGGGGCGACCAGCCCCAGCATTTT. Its protein is CASSHTPNRGDQPQHF.